This T cell receptor beta chain stems from a study of cytomegalovirus exposure and HLA in healthy donors. Germline CDR1 reads SEHNR; CDR2 reads FQNEAQ (reference sequence). Trimming at V came to 5 bases and at J to 2 bases, leaving 3 bases not matched to a gene. The CDR3 spans 13 residues. Details on this clone: No antigen is known for it.

The study's findings and limits: In the analysis, some V segments, TRBV6-2 and TRBV6-3 included, were excluded as indistinguishable.

A multiplex PCR was run with 60 Vbeta primers and 13 Jbeta primers. Libraries were prepared by immunoSEQ multiplex PCR; TCRdb keeps only in-frame clonotypes and omits some of them. Of some 130,000 clones listed, over 75% are singletons. The chain links TRBV7-9 to TRBJ2-7; 7 positions match TRBD1. The sequenced sample was PBMCs. The clonotype originates from a young man in good health. In DNA, the CDR3 is TGTGCCAGCAGCGAAGACAGGGCCTACGAGCAGTACTTC. This translates into CASSEDRAYEQYF.